The source of this T cell receptor beta chain is a study of T cells in Graves' hyperthyroidism and ophthalmopathy. TCR beta CDR3 sequences were amplified from RNA transcripts. The TCR CDR3 was amplified in a first-round RT-PCR using the HTBI primer set. TCRdb itself ran the multiplex PCR reads through MiXCR, one entry per CDR3 protein. The sample yields about 560,000 distinct CDR3 sequences, roughly 17% seen once. A patient was excluded if there was uncontrolled infection, other autoimmune disease, pregnancy or lactation. The diagnoses drew upon clinical symptoms, serum thyroxine and TRAb, thyroid ultrasound and orbital computed tomography. V lost 3 bases to trimming and J lost 1 base, with 9 bases between them. This CDR3 has 15 residues.

The rearrangement links TRBV12-3 or TRBV12-4 to TRBJ2-2; no clear D gene. The sequencing input was blood. This clonotype was sampled from a woman under 30 with Graves' hyperthyroidism. CDR3 DNA: TGTGCCAGCAGTTTGGCCAGCGAGAACACCGGGGAGCTGTTTTTT. Encoded protein: CASSLASENTGELFF.